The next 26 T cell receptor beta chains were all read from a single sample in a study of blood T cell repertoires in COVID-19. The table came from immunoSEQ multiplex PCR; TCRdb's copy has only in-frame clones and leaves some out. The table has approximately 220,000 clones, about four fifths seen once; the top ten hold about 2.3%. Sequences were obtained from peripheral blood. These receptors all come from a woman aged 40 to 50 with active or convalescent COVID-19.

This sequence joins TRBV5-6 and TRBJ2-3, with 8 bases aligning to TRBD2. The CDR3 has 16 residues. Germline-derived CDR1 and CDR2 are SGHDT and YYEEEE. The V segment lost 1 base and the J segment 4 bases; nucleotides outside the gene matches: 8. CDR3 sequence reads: CASSLRFRGGPDTQYF. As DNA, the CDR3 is TGTGCCAGCAGCTTGAGGTTTCGGGGGGGCCCAGATACGCAGTATTTT.

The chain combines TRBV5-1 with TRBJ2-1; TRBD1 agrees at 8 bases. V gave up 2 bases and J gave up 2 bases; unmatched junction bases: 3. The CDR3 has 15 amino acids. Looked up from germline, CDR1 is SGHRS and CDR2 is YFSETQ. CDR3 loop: CASSLQQGAYNEQFF. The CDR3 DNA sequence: TGCGCCAGCAGCTTACAACAGGGGGCCTACAATGAGCAGTTCTTC.

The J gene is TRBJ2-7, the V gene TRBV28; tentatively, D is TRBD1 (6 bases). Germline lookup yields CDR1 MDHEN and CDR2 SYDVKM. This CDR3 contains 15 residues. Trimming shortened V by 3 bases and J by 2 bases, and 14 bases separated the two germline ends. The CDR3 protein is CASSLGADSTYEQYF. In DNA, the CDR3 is TGTGCCAGCAGTTTGGGGGCGGATTCCACCTACGAGCAGTACTTC.

The CDR3 region has the DNA TGTGCCAGCACCAGCAGTTTGGAGGACAGTGCCAATGAAAAACTGTTTTTT. Translation: CASTSSLEDSANEKLFF. The chain carries TRBV28 and TRBJ1-4; tentative D call: TRBD1 (6 bases). Germline V gene data show CDR1 as MDHEN and CDR2 as SYDVKM. The CDR3 spans 17 residues. Trimming stripped 7 bases from V and 5 bases from J, with 23 bases between.

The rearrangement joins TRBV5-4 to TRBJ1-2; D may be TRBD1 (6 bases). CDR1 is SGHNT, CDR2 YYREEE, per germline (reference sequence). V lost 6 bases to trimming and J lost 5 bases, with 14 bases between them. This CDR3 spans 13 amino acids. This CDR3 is CASTLGGDYGYTF. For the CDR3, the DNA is TGTGCCAGCACCTTAGGGGGGGATTATGGCTACACCTTC.

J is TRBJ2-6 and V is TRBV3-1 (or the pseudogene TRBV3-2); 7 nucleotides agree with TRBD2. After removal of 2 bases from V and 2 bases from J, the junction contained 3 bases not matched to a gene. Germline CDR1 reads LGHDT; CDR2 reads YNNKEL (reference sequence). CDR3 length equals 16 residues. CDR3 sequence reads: CASSQLGGAGANVLTF. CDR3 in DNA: TGTGCCAGCAGCCAATTGGGGGGGGCTGGGGCCAACGTCCTGACTTTC.

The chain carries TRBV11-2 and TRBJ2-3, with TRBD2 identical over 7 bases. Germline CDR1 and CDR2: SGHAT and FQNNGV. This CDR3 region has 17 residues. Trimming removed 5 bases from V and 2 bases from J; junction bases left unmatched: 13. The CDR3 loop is CASSPFGASGYTDTQYF. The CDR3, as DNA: TGTGCCAGCAGCCCTTTTGGCGCTAGCGGCTACACAGATACGCAGTATTTT.

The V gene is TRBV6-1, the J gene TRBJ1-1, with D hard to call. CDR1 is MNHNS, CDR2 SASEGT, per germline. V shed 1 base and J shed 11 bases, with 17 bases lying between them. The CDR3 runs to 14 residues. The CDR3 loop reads CASSEGEGPGGAFF. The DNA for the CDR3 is TGTGCCAGCAGTGAAGGAGAGGGCCCCGGAGGGGCTTTCTTT.

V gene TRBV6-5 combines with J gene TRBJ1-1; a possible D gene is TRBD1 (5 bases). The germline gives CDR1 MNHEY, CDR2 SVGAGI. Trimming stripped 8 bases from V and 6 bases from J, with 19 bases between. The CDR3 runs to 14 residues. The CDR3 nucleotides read TGTGCCAGCGCCGCGGAGAGCGACAGCCCTGAAGCTTTCTTT. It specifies CASAAESDSPEAFF.

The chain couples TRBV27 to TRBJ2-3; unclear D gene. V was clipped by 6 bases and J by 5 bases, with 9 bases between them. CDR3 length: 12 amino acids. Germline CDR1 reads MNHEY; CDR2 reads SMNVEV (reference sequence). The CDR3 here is CASSSSGDTQYF. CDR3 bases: TGTGCCAGCAGCTCCTCGGGAGATACGCAGTATTTT.

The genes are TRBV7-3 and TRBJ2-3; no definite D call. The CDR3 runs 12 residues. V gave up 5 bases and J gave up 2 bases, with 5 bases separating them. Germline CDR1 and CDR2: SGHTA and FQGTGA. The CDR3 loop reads CASSPSTDTQYF. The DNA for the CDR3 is TGTGCCAGCAGCCCATCCACAGATACGCAGTATTTT.

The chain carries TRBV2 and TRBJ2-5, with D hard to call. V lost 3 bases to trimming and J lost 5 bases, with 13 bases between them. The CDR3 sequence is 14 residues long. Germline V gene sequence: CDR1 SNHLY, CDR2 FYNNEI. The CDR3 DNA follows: TGTGCCAGCAGTGACGGCTGGGCTGGTGAGACCCAGTACTTC. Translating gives CASSDGWAGETQYF. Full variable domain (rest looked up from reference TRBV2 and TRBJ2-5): EPEVTQTPSHQVTQMGQEVILRCVPISNHLYFYWYRQILGQKVEFLVSFYNNEISEKSEIFDDQFSVERPDGSNFTLKIRSTKLEDSAMYFCASSDGWAGETQYFGPGTRLLVL.

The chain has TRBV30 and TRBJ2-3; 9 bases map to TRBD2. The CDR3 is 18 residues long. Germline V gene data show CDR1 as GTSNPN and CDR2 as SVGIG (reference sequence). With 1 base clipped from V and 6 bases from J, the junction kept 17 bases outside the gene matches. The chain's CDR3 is CAWSGGVAGASSQDTQYF. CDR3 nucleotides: TGTGCCTGGAGTGGCGGGGTAGCGGGGGCCTCAAGTCAGGATACGCAGTATTTT.

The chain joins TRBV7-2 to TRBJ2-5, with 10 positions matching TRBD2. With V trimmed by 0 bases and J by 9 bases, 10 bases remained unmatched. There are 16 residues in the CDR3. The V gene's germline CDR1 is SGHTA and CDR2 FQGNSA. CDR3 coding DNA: TGTGCCAGCAGCTTAGCGCCTAGCGGGGGACAAGTGGCCCAGTACTTC. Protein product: CASSLAPSGGQVAQYF. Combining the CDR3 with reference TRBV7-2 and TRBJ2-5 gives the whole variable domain GAGVSQSPSNKVTEKGKDVELRCDPISGHTALYWYRQSLGQGLEFLIYFQGNSAPDKSGLPSDRFSAERTGGSVSTLTIQRTQQEDSAVYLCASSLAPSGGQVAQYFGPGTRLLVL.

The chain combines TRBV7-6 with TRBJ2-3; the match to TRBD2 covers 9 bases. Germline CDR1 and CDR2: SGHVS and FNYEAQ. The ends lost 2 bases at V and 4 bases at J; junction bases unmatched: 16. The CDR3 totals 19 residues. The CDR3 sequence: CASSLPWGREGLPSDTQYF. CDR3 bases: TGTGCCAGCAGCTTACCGTGGGGGCGGGAGGGCCTTCCGTCAGATACGCAGTATTTT.

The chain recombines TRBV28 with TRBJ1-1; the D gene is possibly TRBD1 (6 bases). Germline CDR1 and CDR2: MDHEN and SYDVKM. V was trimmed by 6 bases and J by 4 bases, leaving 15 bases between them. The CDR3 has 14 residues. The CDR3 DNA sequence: TGTGCCAGCAGCTCGGGACAATCAGGCACTGAAGCTTTCTTT. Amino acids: CASSSGQSGTEAFF.

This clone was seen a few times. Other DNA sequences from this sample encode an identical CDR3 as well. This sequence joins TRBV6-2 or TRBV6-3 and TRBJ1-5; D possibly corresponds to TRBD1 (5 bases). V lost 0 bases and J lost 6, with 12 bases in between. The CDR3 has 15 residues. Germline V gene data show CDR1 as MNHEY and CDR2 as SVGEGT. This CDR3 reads CASSYSTGGGQPQHF. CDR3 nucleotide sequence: TGTGCCAGCAGTTACTCTACGGGGGGTGGTCAGCCCCAGCATTTT.

In DNA form, the CDR3 reads TGTGCCAGCAGCTCCAAAATTCCAGGGTTGCAAGAGACCCAGTACTTC. It codes for CASSSKIPGLQETQYF. This chain uses TRBV11-2 with TRBJ2-5, with D perhaps TRBD1 (5 bases). Germline assignment: CDR1 SGHAT and CDR2 FQNNGV. V gave up 4 bases and J gave up 2 bases, with 17 bases separating them. The CDR3 is 16 amino acids.

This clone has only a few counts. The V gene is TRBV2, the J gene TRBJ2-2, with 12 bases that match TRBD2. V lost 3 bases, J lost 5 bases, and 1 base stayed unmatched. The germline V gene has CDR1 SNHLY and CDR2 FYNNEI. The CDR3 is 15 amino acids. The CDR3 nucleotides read TGTGCCAGCAGTGATACTAGCGGGAGGACCGGGGAGCTGTTTTTT. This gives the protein CASSDTSGRTGELFF.

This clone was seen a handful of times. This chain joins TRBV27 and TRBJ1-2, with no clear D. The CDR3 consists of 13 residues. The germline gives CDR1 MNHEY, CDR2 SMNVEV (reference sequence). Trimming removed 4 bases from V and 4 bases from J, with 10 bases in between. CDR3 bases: TGTGCCAGCAGTTCCCGGGTTAGCTATGGCTACACCTTC. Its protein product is CASSSRVSYGYTF.

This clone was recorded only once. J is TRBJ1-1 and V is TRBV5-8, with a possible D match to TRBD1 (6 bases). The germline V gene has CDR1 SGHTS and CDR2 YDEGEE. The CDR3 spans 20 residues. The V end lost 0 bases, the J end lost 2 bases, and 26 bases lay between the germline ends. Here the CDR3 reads CASSLEGMAGAAAPNTEAFF. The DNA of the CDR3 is TGTGCCAGCAGCTTGGAGGGTATGGCAGGGGCAGCCGCTCCTAACACTGAAGCTTTCTTT.

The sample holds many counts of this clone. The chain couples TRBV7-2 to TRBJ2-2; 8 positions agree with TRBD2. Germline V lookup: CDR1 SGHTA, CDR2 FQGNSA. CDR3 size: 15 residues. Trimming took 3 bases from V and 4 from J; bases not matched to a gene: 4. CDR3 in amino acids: CASSLKRGTTGELFF. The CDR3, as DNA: TGTGCCAGCAGCTTGAAGCGGGGGACCACCGGGGAGCTGTTTTTT.

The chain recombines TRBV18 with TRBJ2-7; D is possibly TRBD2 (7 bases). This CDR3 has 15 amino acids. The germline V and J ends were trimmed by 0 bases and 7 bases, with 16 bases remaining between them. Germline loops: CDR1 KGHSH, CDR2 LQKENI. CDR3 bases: TGTGCCAGCTCACCACCTGGGAGGGGGGGAGAAGAGCAGTACTTC. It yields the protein CASSPPGRGGEEQYF. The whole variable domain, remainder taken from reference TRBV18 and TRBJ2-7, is NAGVMQNPRHLVRRRGQEARLRCSPMKGHSHVYWYRQLPEEGLKFMVYLQKENIIDESGMPKERFSAEFPKEGPSILRIQQVVRGDSAAYFCASSPPGRGGEEQYFGPGTRLTVT.

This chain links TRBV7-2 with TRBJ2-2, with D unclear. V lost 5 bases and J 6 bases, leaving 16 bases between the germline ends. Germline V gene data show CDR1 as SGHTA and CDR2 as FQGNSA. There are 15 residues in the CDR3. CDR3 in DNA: TGTGCCAGCAGCCAACCTCAACTTGTCGCCGGGGAGCTGTTTTTT. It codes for CASSQPQLVAGELFF.

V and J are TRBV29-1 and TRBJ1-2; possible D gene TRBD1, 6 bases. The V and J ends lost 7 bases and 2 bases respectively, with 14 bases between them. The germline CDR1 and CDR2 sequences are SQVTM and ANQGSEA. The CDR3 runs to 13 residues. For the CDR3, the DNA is TGCAGCGCAGAACAGGGTTCGAACTATGGCTACACCTTC. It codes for CSAEQGSNYGYTF. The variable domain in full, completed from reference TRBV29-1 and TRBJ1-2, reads SAVISQKPSRDICQRGTSLTIQCQVDSQVTMMFWYRQQPGQSLTLIATANQGSEATYESGFVIDKFPISRPNLTFSTLTVSNMSPEDSSIYLCSAEQGSNYGYTFGSGTRLTVV.

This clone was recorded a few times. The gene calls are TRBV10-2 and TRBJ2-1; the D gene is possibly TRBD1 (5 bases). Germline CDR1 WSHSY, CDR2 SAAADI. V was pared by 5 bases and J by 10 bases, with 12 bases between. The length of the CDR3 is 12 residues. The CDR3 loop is CASSPTGEEQFF. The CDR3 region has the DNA TGCGCCAGCAGTCCTACAGGCGAAGAGCAGTTCTTC.